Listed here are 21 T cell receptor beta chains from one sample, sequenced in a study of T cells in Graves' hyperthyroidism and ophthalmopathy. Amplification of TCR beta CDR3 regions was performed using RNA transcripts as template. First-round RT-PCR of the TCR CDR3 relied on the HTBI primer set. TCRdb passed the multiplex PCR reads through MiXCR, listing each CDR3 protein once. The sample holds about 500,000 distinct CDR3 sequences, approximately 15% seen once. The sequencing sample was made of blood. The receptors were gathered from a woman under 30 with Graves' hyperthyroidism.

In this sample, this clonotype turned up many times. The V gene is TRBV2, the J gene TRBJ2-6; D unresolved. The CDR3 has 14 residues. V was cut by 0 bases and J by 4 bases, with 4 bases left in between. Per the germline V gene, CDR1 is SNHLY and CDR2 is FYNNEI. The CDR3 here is CASSEAPGANVLTF. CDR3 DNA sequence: TGTGCCAGCAGTGAAGCGCCGGGGGCCAACGTCCTGACTTTC.

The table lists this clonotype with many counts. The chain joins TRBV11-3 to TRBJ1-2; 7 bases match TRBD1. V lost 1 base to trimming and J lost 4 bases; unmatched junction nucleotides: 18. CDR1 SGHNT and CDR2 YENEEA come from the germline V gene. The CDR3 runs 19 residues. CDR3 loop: CASSLGGFGTGQLIYGYTF. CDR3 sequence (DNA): TGTGCCAGCAGCTTAGGCGGGTTCGGAACGGGACAGCTTATCTATGGCTACACCTTC.

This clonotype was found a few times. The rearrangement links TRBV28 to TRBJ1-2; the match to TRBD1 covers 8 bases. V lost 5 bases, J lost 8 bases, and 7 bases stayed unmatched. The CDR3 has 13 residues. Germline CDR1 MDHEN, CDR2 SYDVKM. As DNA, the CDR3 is TGTGCCAGCAGTGGACAGGGACTCGAAGGCTACACCTTC. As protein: CASSGQGLEGYTF.

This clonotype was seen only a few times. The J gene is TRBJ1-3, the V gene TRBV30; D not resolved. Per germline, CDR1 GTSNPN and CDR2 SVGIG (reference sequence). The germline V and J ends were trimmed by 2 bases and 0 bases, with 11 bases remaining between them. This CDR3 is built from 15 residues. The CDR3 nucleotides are TGTGCCTGGAGTCAAAGGGTCCACTCTGGAAACACCATATATTTT. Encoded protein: CAWSQRVHSGNTIYF.

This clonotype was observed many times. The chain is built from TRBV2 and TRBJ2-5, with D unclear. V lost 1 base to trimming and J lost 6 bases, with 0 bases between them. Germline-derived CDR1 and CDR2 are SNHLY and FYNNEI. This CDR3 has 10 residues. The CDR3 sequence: CASSEETQYF. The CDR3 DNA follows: TGTGCCAGCAGTGAAGAGACCCAGTACTTC.

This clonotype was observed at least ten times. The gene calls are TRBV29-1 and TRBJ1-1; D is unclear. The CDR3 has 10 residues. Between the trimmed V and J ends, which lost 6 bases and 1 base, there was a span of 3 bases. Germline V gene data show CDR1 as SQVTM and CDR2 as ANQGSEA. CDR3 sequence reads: CSVANTEAFF. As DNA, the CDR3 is TGCAGCGTGGCGAACACTGAAGCTTTCTTT.

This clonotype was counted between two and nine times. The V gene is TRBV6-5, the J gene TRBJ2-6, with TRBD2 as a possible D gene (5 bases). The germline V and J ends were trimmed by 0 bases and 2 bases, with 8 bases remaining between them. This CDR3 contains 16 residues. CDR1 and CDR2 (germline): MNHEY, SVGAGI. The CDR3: CASSYSRGTGANVLTF. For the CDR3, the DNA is TGTGCCAGCAGTTACTCGAGAGGGACTGGGGCCAACGTCCTGACTTTC.

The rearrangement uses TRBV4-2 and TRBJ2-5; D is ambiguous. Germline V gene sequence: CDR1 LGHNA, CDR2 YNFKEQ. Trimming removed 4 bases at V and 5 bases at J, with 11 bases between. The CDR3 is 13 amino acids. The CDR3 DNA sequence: TGTGCCAGCAGCCCCAGCGTCCGGGAGACCCAGTACTTC. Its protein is CASSPSVRETQYF.

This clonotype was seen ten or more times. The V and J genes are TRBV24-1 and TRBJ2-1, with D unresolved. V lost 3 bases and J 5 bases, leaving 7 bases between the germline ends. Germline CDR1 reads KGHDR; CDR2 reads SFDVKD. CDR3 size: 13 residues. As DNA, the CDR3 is TGTGCCACCAGTGATAGGGCGAACAATGAGCAGTTCTTC. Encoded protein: CATSDRANNEQFF.

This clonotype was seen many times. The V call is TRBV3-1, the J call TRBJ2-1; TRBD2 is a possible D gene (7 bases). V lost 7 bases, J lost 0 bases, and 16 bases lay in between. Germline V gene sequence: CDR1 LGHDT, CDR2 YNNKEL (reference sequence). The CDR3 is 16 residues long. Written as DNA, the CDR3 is TGTGCCAGCAAGGGGGGGAGCGTAAGCTCCTACAATGAGCAGTTCTTC. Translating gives CASKGGSVSSYNEQFF.

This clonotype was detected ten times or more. This CDR3 reads CASSPPGFTGELFF. CDR3 bases: TGTGCCAGCAGCCCACCAGGTTTCACCGGGGAGCTGTTTTTT. This rearrangement joins TRBV14 to TRBJ2-2; no reliable D call. V was pared by 4 bases and J by 4 bases, with 10 bases between. Germline V lookup: CDR1 SGHDN, CDR2 FVKESK. This CDR3 region has 14 residues.

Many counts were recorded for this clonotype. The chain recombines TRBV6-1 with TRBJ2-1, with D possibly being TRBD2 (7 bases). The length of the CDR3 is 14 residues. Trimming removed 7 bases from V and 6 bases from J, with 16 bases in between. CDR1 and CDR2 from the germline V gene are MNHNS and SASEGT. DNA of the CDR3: TGTGCCAGCACCCGCCCGGGGGGCCGCAATGAGCAGTTCTTC. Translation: CASTRPGGRNEQFF.

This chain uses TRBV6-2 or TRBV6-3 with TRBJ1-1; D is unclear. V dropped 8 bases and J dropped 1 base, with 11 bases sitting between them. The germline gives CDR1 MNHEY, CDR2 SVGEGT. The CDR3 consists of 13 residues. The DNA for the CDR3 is TGTGCCAGCGGGAAGAGTTGGAACACTGAAGCTTTCTTT. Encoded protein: CASGKSWNTEAFF.

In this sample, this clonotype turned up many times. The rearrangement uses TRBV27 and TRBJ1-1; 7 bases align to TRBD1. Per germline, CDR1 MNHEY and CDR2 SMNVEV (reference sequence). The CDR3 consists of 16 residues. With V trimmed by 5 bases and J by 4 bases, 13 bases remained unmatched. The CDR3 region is CASSPLRLQGTTEAFF. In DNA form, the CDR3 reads TGTGCCAGCAGTCCTCTCCGGTTACAGGGGACCACTGAAGCTTTCTTT.

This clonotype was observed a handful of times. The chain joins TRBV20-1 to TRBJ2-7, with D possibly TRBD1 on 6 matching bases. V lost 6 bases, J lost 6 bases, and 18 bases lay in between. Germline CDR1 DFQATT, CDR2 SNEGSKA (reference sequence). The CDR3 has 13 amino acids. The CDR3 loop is CSAPGIQGSEQYF. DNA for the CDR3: TGCAGTGCACCCGGAATCCAGGGGTCCGAGCAGTACTTC.

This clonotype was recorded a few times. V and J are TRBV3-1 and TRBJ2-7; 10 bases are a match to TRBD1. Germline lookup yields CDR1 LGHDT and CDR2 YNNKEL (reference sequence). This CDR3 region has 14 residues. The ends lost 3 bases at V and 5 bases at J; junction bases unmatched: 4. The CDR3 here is CASSQSGTGDEQYF. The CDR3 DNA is TGTGCCAGCAGCCAGTCCGGGACAGGGGACGAGCAGTACTTC.

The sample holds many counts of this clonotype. The CDR3 nucleotides read TGCAGTGCTAGAGGAGTAGCGGGAATCAATGAGCAGTTCTTC. Amino acids: CSARGVAGINEQFF. The gene calls are TRBV20-1 and TRBJ2-1; 8 positions agree with TRBD2. The CDR3 is made up of 14 amino acids. Trimming cost V 1 base and J 6 bases; bases outside gene matches: 5. The germline CDR1 and CDR2 sequences are DFQATT and SNEGSKA (reference sequence).

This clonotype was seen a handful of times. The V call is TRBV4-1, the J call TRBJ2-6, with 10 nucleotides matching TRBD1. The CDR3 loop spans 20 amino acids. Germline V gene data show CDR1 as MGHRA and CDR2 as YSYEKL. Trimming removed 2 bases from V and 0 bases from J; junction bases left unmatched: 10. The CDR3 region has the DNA TGCGCCAGCAGCCAATTGGGACAGGGGATTGGGGACTCTGGGGCCAACGTCCTGACTTTC. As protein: CASSQLGQGIGDSGANVLTF.

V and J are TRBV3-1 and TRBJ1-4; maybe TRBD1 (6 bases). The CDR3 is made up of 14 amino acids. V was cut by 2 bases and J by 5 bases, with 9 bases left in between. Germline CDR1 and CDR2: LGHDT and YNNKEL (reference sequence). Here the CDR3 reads CASSQLTGNEKLFF. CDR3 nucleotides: TGTGCCAGCAGCCAACTTACAGGGAATGAAAAACTGTTTTTT.

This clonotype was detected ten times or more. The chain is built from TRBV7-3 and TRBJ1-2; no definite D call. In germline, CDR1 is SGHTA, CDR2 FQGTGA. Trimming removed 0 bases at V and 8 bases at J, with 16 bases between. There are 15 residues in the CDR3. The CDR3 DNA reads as TGTGCCAGCAGCTTAACGGGCGGGGATCTACTCGGCTACACCTTC. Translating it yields CASSLTGGDLLGYTF.

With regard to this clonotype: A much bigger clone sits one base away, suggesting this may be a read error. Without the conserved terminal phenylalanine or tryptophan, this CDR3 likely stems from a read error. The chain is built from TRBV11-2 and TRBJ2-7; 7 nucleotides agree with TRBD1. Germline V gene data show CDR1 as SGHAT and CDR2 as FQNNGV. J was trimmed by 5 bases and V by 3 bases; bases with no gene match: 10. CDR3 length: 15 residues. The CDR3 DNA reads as TGTGCCAGCAGCTTGGACAGGAGACCAGGCGACGAGCAGTACTCC. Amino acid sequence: CASSLDRRPGDEQYS.